This is a list of T cell receptor beta chains from one sample in a study of metastatic and nonmetastatic thyroid tumors. From the PCR reads, TCRdb re-called clones with MiXCR. The sample lists about 25,000 clones, 20% to 25% occurring once. Input material: adjacent normal tissue. These receptors all stem from a female donor with papillary thyroid cancer or a benign thyroid nodule (not recorded which). Some clones in this sample may be carry-over from other donors' samples. CDR3s include the opening cysteine and the closing phenylalanine or tryptophan. Fields, in order: CDR3 protein, CDR3 DNA, D gene, V gene, J gene, clone size, CDR3 length. The D gene is left open where the match is weak. Expanded clones get a size class; other rows say once, few or many, or leave the size out.

CSAPWTSDNTGELFF	TGCAGTGCTCCATGGACTAGCGATAACACCGGGGAGCTGTTTTTT	TRBD2	TRBV20-1	TRBJ2-2	many	15
CSASPPGLAVEGQYF	TGCAGTGCGTCCCCCCCGGGACTAGCGGTTGAGGGGCAGTACTTC	TRBD2	TRBV20-1	TRBJ2-7	-	15
CASSLAGLEQYF	TGTGCCAGCAGCTTGGCGGGGTTGGAGCAGTACTTC	-	TRBV5-5	TRBJ2-7	many	12
CATSDPPSTDTQYF	TGTGCCACCAGTGATCCACCTAGCACAGATACGCAGTATTTT	-	TRBV24-1	TRBJ2-3	-	14
CAGSPTVYYLETQYF	TGTGCCGGCAGTCCGACAGTGTATTACCTGGAGACCCAGTACTTC	-	TRBV27	TRBJ2-5	-	15
CASSRSSGRGETQYF	TGCGCCAGCAGCAGGAGTAGCGGGAGAGGGGAGACCCAGTACTTC	TRBD2	TRBV5-1	TRBJ2-5	many	15
CSVVPGGEAPGYEQYF	TGCAGCGTTGTACCAGGGGGCGAGGCCCCAGGGTACGAGCAGTACTTC	TRBD1	TRBV29-1	TRBJ2-7	many	16
CASRAGGSGSNSPLHF	TGTGCCAGCAGGGCAGGAGGGTCTGGCTCGAATTCACCCCTCCACTTT	-	TRBV27	TRBJ1-6	medium-sized	16
CAWGRAGEQFF	TGTGCCTGGGGGAGGGCGGGTGAGCAGTTCTTC	TRBD2	TRBV30	TRBJ2-1	-	11
CASSYSRTGGLGTMNTEAFF	TGTGCCAGCAGTTACTCACGGACAGGGGGCTTAGGAACCATGAACACTGAAGCTTTCTTT	TRBD1	TRBV6-6	TRBJ1-1	many	20
CASSVGDLQGDTQYF	TGTGCCAGCAGCGTAGGTGACTTACAAGGAGATACGCAGTATTTT	-	TRBV9	TRBJ2-3	many	15
CASQTPLSSGYNEQFF	TGTGCCAGCCAAACCCCACTCAGTTCGGGTTACAATGAGCAGTTCTTC	-	TRBV19	TRBJ2-1	many	16
CASRQAGGNEKLFF	TGCGCCAGCAGGCAAGCGGGGGGGAATGAAAAACTGTTTTTT	-	TRBV4-1	TRBJ1-4	-	14
CSAAVSGKQYF	TGCAGTGCCGCCGTAAGCGGAAAGCAGTACTTC	-	TRBV20-1	TRBJ2-7	-	11
CASSFMQDNGYTF	TGTGCCAGCAGCTTTATGCAGGATAATGGCTACACCTTC	-	TRBV13	TRBJ1-2	many	13
CASSARPGGRDEQYF	TGTGCCAGCAGCGCGCGTCCTGGGGGGCGAGACGAGCAGTACTTC	-	TRBV7-6	TRBJ2-7	-	15
CASSPRGGLAGDNEQFF	TGTGCCAGCAGCCCGAGAGGGGGACTAGCGGGAGATAATGAGCAGTTCTTC	TRBD2	TRBV9	TRBJ2-1	many	17
CAWNRAGELFF	TGTGCCTGGAATAGGGCCGGGGAGCTGTTTTTT	-	TRBV30	TRBJ2-2	many	11
CASRGQGSGNTIYF	TGTGCCAGCAGGGGACAGGGATCTGGAAACACCATATATTTT	TRBD1	TRBV6-1	TRBJ1-3	medium-sized	14
CASSLGREPANEQFF	TGTGCCAGCAGCCTTGGACGGGAGCCAGCCAATGAGCAGTTCTTC	-	TRBV6-1	TRBJ2-1	medium-sized	15
CATSDLCGMGYNGQFF	TGTGCCACCAGTGATTTATGCGGGATGGGGTACAATGGGCAGTTCTTC	-	TRBV24-1	TRBJ2-1	few	16
CASRPGTDCSNQPQHF	TGTGCCAGCAGGCCTGGGACCGATTGTAGCAATCAGCCCCAGCATTTT	-	TRBV6-1	TRBJ1-5	few	16
CASSLEPRGVQYF	TGTGCCAGCAGCTTAGAACCACGGGGTGTACAGTACTTC	-	TRBV7-3	TRBJ2-7	-	13
CASPPRVSTEAFF	TGTGCCAGTCCACCGAGAGTGAGCACTGAAGCTTTCTTT	-	TRBV19	TRBJ1-1	few	13
CASSEGYPNEQFF	TGTGCCAGCAGTGAGGGGTATCCCAATGAGCAGTTCTTC	-	TRBV6-4	TRBJ2-1	few	13
CSARDRGGRDTEAFF	TGCAGTGCTAGAGATCGGGGGGGGAGAGACACTGAAGCTTTCTTT	-	TRBV20-1	TRBJ1-1	medium-sized	15
CASSPGTGYEQYF	TGTGCCAGCAGCCCAGGGACCGGCTACGAGCAGTACTTC	-	TRBV7-2	TRBJ2-7	many	13
CASSRPSEGNEQFF	TGTGCCAGCAGCCGCCCATCAGAGGGGAATGAGCAGTTCTTC	-	TRBV3-1	TRBJ2-1	many	14
CASSQVAGQGYQPQHF	TGTGCCAGCAGCCAAGTGGCTGGACAGGGTTATCAGCCCCAGCATTTT	TRBD1	TRBV14	TRBJ1-5	many	16
CASSRAGGLSTGELFF	TGTGCCAGCAGCCGGGCCGGGGGATTAAGTACCGGGGAGCTTTTTTTT	-	TRBV11-3	TRBJ2-2	-	16
CASSLGSSYNEQFF	TGTGCCAGCAGTTTGGGGAGCTCCTACAATGAGCAGTTCTTC	-	TRBV6-5	TRBJ2-1	-	14
CASSSPLQQPNSWANVLTF	TGTGCCAGCAGTTCGCCGTTACAGCAGCCAAACTCTTGGGCCAACGTCCTGACTTTC	-	TRBV6-1	TRBJ2-6	few	19
CASQISSGANVLTF	TGTGCAAGCCAAATATCTTCCGGGGCCAACGTCCTGACTTTC	-	TRBV6-4	TRBJ2-6	few	14
CASSSRRGLGNTIYF	TGTGCCAGCAGTTCCCGCAGGGGGCTGGGAAACACCATATATTTT	TRBD1	TRBV28	TRBJ1-3	many	15
CASRREGFYNEQFF	TGTGCCAGCAGGCGGGAGGGTTTCTACAATGAGCAGTTCTTC	TRBD2	TRBV27	TRBJ2-1	medium-sized	14
CASRTSGGQPQHF	TGTGCCAGCAGAACTTCGGGAGGGCAGCCCCAGCATTTT	-	TRBV27	TRBJ1-5	many	13
CASSTLAGHNEQYF	TGTGCCAGTAGTACACTAGCGGGTCACAACGAGCAGTACTTC	TRBD2	TRBV19	TRBJ2-7	medium-sized	14
CASSDRDGTDTQYF	TGTGCCAGCTCAGACAGGGATGGAACAGATACGCAGTATTTT	TRBD1	TRBV18	TRBJ2-3	many	14
CASSVLGSLGQPQHF	TGTGCCAGCAGTGTACTGGGCAGCCTCGGGCAGCCCCAGCATTTT	-	TRBV6-1	TRBJ1-5	medium-sized	15
CASSSFPLSTGNYGCTF	TGTGCCAGCAGTTCCTTCCCTTTGTCGACAGGGAACTATGGCTGCACCTTC	TRBD1	TRBV6-1	TRBJ1-2	few	17